These 5 T cell receptor beta chains share one sample of origin, sequenced in a study of blood T cells in healthy people across ages. A second PCR of 7 to 11 cycles used a sample-barcoded 5' primer and a J-beta primer mix. TCRdb called the 5' RACE reads again in MiXCR, with one record for every CDR3 protein. The sample includes around 1,000,000 distinct CDR3 sequences, under 30% of them seen just once. The same sample was also used in a study of T cells of mothers and their children.

The specimen was blood. The source is a girl aged 2-10 years in good health.

The rearrangement uses TRBV29-1 and TRBJ1-1, with TRBD1 matching over 9 bases. The CDR3 loop spans 13 amino acids. Germline-derived CDR1 and CDR2 are SQVTM and ANQGSEA. Trimming cost V 7 bases and J 8 bases; bases outside gene matches: 11. Here the CDR3 reads CSANRGRGREAFF. DNA of the CDR3: TGCAGCGCAAACAGGGGGCGCGGAAGGGAAGCTTTCTTT. Combining the CDR3 with reference TRBV29-1 and TRBJ1-1 gives the whole variable domain SAVISQKPSRDICQRGTSLTIQCQVDSQVTMMFWYRQQPGQSLTLIATANQGSEATYESGFVIDKFPISRPNLTFSTLTVSNMSPEDSSIYLCSANRGRGREAFFGQGTRLTVV.

This clonotype has only a few counts. V usage is TRBV5-1 and J usage is TRBJ2-6; 10 bases match TRBD2. CDR1 and CDR2 (germline): SGHRS, YFSETQ. This CDR3 region has 17 residues. The junction had 6 bases not matched to a gene; V was cut back by 4 bases and J by 2 bases. The CDR3 sequence is CASSDLAGATGANVLTF. The CDR3 DNA reads as TGCGCCAGCAGCGATCTAGCGGGAGCCACTGGGGCCAACGTCCTGACTTTC.

The rearrangement links TRBV29-1 to TRBJ2-1; TRBD1 agrees at 7 bases. The CDR3 has 14 amino acids. The V gene end was trimmed by 3 bases and the J gene end by 2 bases; junction bases not matched to a gene: 4. Per the germline V gene, CDR1 is SQVTM and CDR2 is ANQGSEA. The CDR3 here is CSVDQGDPYNEQFF. The DNA of the CDR3 is TGCAGCGTTGATCAGGGGGACCCCTACAATGAGCAGTTCTTC.

The rearrangement joins TRBV21-1 to TRBJ2-5. The assigned J gene may be wrong: the sequence end matches TRBJ2-7 better. TRBV21-1 is reported as a pseudogene. The CDR3 runs to 11 residues. CDR3 nucleotides: TGTGCCAGCAGGAGCGTTTACGAGCAGTACTTC. The encoded protein is CASRSVYEQYF.

CDR3 sequence: CASSFPGPHNEQFF. The DNA for the CDR3 is TGTGCCAGCAGCTTCCCGGGACCACACAATGAGCAGTTCTTC. J is TRBJ2-1 and V is TRBV7-3; D is tentatively TRBD1 or TRBD2 (5 bases each). V was trimmed by 3 bases and J by 5 bases, leaving 11 bases between them. The CDR3 has 14 amino acids. CDR1 and CDR2 (germline): SGHTA, FQGTGA.